Listed here are 17 T cell receptor beta chains from one sample, sequenced in a study of spatial heterogeneity in lung cancer. Sample time point: sample taken at primary tumor resection. Unsorted tumor, nontumor lung tissue or cryopreserved PBMC supplied the whole RNA. TCRdb re-derived calls from the 5' RACE reads in MiXCR, one entry per CDR3 protein. The sample has under 9,000 distinct CDR3 sequences; 6.5% to 10% are singletons. The sequencing here drew on PBMCs, taken at surgery. The receptors come from a female donor with early-stage non-small cell lung cancer.

The table lists this clonotype with many counts. J is TRBJ2-3 and V is TRBV12-2; TRBD2, as called in the table, went unchecked against the DNA. TRBV12-2 is an annotated pseudogene. This CDR3 contains 20 residues. The CDR3 loop is CASRSLPLAGGIQSTDTQYF. The CDR3 coding sequence is TGTGCAAGTCGCTCCCTCCCCCTAGCGGGGGGGATACAAAGCACAGATACGCAGTATTTT.

This clonotype was seen at least ten times. One junction end disagrees with the germline gene, perhaps due to a read error. This sequence joins TRBV5-1 and TRBJ2-3; 9 positions agree with TRBD1. Germline V gene data show CDR1 as SGHRS and CDR2 as YFSETQ. The CDR3 sequence is 15 residues long. CDR3: CASSQPTGGTDTQYF. CDR3 DNA sequence: TGCGCCAGCAGCCAACCTACAGGGGGCACTGATACGCAGTATTTT.

This clonotype is deemed medium-sized. This chain uses TRBV7-8 with TRBJ2-1, with D perhaps TRBD2 (5 bases). Per germline, CDR1 SGHVS and CDR2 FQNEAQ. The CDR3 contains 13 residues. Trimming shortened V by 4 bases and J by 6 bases, and 10 bases separated the two germline ends. CDR3 nucleotides: TGTGCCAGCAGCTCAAGCGGCTTCAATGAGCAGTTCTTC. This sequence encodes CASSSSGFNEQFF.

This clonotype was counted a few times. The rearrangement joins TRBV28 to TRBJ1-2, with D tentatively TRBD1 (5 bases). The germline V gene has CDR1 MDHEN and CDR2 SYDVKM. V was trimmed by 3 bases and J by 8 bases, leaving 16 bases between them. This CDR3 contains 14 residues. The CDR3 here is CASSFPGTPRGYTF. CDR3 in DNA: TGTGCCAGCAGTTTCCCCGGGACCCCACGGGGCTACACCTTC.

In this sample, this clonotype is medium-sized. The rearrangement links TRBV5-1 to TRBJ2-7; the D gene is possibly TRBD1 (5 bases). V lost 2 bases and J lost 2, with 11 bases in between. CDR3 length: 14 residues. Per the germline V gene, CDR1 is SGHRS and CDR2 is YFSETQ. The CDR3 reads CASSFGQDTYEQYF. CDR3 in DNA: TGCGCCAGCAGCTTCGGACAAGATACCTACGAGCAGTACTTC. The whole variable domain, filled in from reference TRBV5-1 and TRBJ2-7, reads KAGVTQTPRYLIKTRGQQVTLSCSPISGHRSVSWYQQTPGQGLQFLFEYFSETQRNKGNFPGRFSGRQFSNSRSEMNVSTLELGDSALYLCASSFGQDTYEQYFGPGTRLTVT.

This clonotype was seen at least ten times. The chain combines TRBV18 with TRBJ2-1; a possible D gene is TRBD2 (6 bases). V was pared by 2 bases and J by 5 bases, with 22 bases between. This CDR3 spans 18 amino acids. Germline V CDR1 and CDR2: KGHSH, LQKENI. The CDR3 is CASSPMFFPAAGNNEQFF. CDR3 DNA sequence: TGTGCCAGCTCACCAATGTTCTTCCCGGCGGCGGGGAACAATGAGCAGTTCTTC.

This clonotype has more than one count but fewer than ten. The V gene is TRBV20-1, the J gene TRBJ1-1, with D uncertain. V was cut by 5 bases and J by 5 bases, with 9 bases left in between. CDR3 length: 11 residues. Germline loops: CDR1 DFQATT, CDR2 SNEGSKA (reference sequence). The CDR3, as DNA: TGCAGTGCTCTTGGGCAGACTGAAGCTTTCTTT. This translates into CSALGQTEAFF.

There are many counts of this clonotype. The chain joins TRBV14 to TRBJ2-2; 9 nucleotides agree with TRBD2. Per the germline V gene, CDR1 is SGHDN and CDR2 is FVKESK. Trimming removed 4 bases from V and 6 bases from J; junction bases left unmatched: 15. This CDR3 is 18 amino acids long. Written as DNA, the CDR3 is TGTGCCAGCAGCCCCGCGGGAGGGTTTCGGCGGGATTCCGGGGAGCTGTTTTTT. It codes for CASSPAGGFRRDSGELFF.

This clonotype appeared a few times. V is TRBV20-1 and J is TRBJ1-1, with D maybe TRBD1 (6 bases). The CDR3 has 14 amino acids. Germline V gene data show CDR1 as DFQATT and CDR2 as SNEGSKA (reference sequence). The ends were cut back, 5 bases at V and 1 base at J, with 14 bases in the middle. The CDR3 loop is CSARRGQGNTEAFF. CDR3 bases: TGCAGTGCTCGCCGGGGACAAGGGAACACTGAAGCTTTCTTT.

To note about this clonotype: An end of the junction differs from the germline gene, which may be a read error. CDR3 DNA: TGTGCCAGCAGACCGACTAGCGGGGATTTT. It codes for CASRPTSGDF. The chain couples TRBV9 to TRBJ2-3; 11 nucleotides line up with TRBD2. Germline V lookup: CDR1 SGDLS, CDR2 YYNGEE. This CDR3 is built from 10 residues.

This clonotype came up a few times. The V and J genes are TRBV6-5 and TRBJ1-3; no clear D. Per the germline V gene, CDR1 is MNHEY and CDR2 is SVGAGI. This CDR3 has 14 residues. V shed 6 bases and J shed 0 bases, with 9 bases lying between them. This CDR3 is CASRVSGSGNTIYF. As DNA, the CDR3 is TGTGCCAGCAGGGTGTCGGGCTCTGGAAACACCATATATTTT.

This clonotype was seen only a few times. The rearrangement links TRBV15 to TRBJ2-7; TRBD2 is a possible D gene (7 bases). The CDR3 totals 14 residues. Germline values: CDR1 LNHNV, CDR2 YYDKDF (reference sequence). The V and J ends lost 0 bases and 5 bases respectively, with 11 bases between them. For the CDR3, the DNA is TGTGCCACCAGCAGAGAGTTGGGGGGGCACGAGCAGTACTTC. Protein: CATSRELGGHEQYF.

This clonotype has ten or more counts. The chain recombines TRBV2 with TRBJ2-3; 11 bases are shared with TRBD1. Trimming removed 6 bases from V and 4 bases from J; junction bases left unmatched: 6. This CDR3 is 15 amino acids long. Germline CDR1 reads SNHLY; CDR2 reads FYNNEI. The CDR3 loop reads CASSLGQGGADTQYF. CDR3 bases: TGTGCCAGCAGCCTGGGACAGGGGGGCGCAGATACGCAGTATTTT.

This clonotype was found a few times. This chain uses TRBV27 with TRBJ2-7, with 10 bases identical to TRBD1. Germline V CDR1 and CDR2: MNHEY, SMNVEV (reference sequence). V was pared by 3 bases and J by 6 bases, with 5 bases of the junction left unmatched. The CDR3 totals 14 residues. The CDR3 region is CASSLSGTGVEQYF. The CDR3 DNA is TGTGCCAGCAGTTTGTCCGGGACAGGGGTCGAGCAGTACTTC.

The chain carries TRBV10-3 and TRBJ1-6; TRBD1 agrees at 9 bases. The germline V gene encodes CDR1 ENHRY and CDR2 SYGVKD. This CDR3 has 16 residues. With 3 bases clipped from V and 10 bases from J, the junction kept 10 bases outside the gene matches. CDR3 region: CAISDPGQGIRSPLHF. CDR3 in DNA: TGTGCCATCAGTGACCCCGGACAGGGGATTCGGTCACCCCTCCACTTT.

There are many counts of this clonotype. The V call is TRBV7-8, the J call TRBJ2-1; D unresolved. V was shortened by 4 bases and J by 3 bases, with 13 bases between the two germline ends. CDR3 size: 15 residues. Germline CDR1 SGHVS, CDR2 FQNEAQ. The CDR3 DNA reads TGTGCCAGCAGCTCCCAACGGGTATTCTACAATGAGCAGTTCTTC. As protein: CASSSQRVFYNEQFF.

This clonotype was observed at least ten times. The chain is built from TRBV6-6 and TRBJ2-3; TRBD2 agrees at 9 bases. The CDR3 loop spans 15 amino acids. J was trimmed by 4 bases and V by 2 bases; bases with no gene match: 4. Germline V gene sequence: CDR1 MNHNY, CDR2 SVGAGI (reference sequence). The CDR3 protein is CASSYGRGGADTQYF. For the CDR3, the DNA is TGTGCCAGCAGTTACGGGCGGGGGGGTGCAGATACGCAGTATTTT.